These 27 T cell receptor beta chains were all obtained from the same sample, sequenced in a study of shared clonotypes between healthy human individuals. Repertoires were generated with immunoSEQ multiplex PCR, while TCRdb's copy carries only in-frame clones and drops some. The sample holds some 2,400,000 clones; 90% to 97% are singletons and the top ten take roughly 0.13%. Sequenced: naive CD4+ T cells sorted from blood. Subset denoted: CD45RA+ positively selected. The receptor source for this set is a young man in good health.

The chain carries TRBV15 and TRBJ2-7; 7 bases are a match to TRBD1. Germline V gives CDR1 LNHNV, CDR2 YYDKDF (reference sequence). The V segment lost 1 base and the J segment 1 base; nucleotides outside the gene matches: 4. CDR3 size: 15 residues. CDR3 protein: CATSRVTGKSYEQYF. The CDR3 DNA reads as TGTGCCACCAGCAGAGTGACAGGGAAATCCTACGAGCAGTACTTC.

V usage is TRBV30 and J usage is TRBJ2-7; D gene ambiguous. The germline CDR1 and CDR2 sequences are GTSNPN and SVGIG (reference sequence). The CDR3 loop spans 12 amino acids. Trimming cost V 2 bases and J 5 bases, with 10 bases left between them. This CDR3 is CAWSRSRHEQYF. The CDR3 DNA reads as TGTGCCTGGAGTCGTAGCCGCCACGAGCAGTACTTC.

The chain joins TRBV28 to TRBJ2-7, with TRBD2 identical over 11 bases. Germline V gives CDR1 MDHEN, CDR2 SYDVKM. Germline trimming cut 2 bases from V and 0 bases from J; bases unmatched to any gene: 3. CDR3 length equals 16 residues. CDR3 residues: CASSLTSGSHSYEQYF. Written as DNA, the CDR3 is TGTGCCAGCAGTTTAACTAGCGGGAGTCACTCCTACGAGCAGTACTTC.

The CDR3 sequence: CASSPDWGLTEAFF. The CDR3 nucleotides read TGTGCCAGCAGTCCCGATTGGGGCTTGACTGAAGCTTTCTTT. The chain has TRBV28 and TRBJ1-1; possibly TRBD1 for D (5 bases). Trimming stripped 5 bases from V and 5 bases from J, with 15 bases between. The CDR3 is 14 residues long. From germline, CDR1 is MDHEN and CDR2 SYDVKM.

This clone occurred once. J is TRBJ2-3 and V is TRBV2; 7 bases align to TRBD2. The CDR3 consists of 15 residues. V gave up 3 bases and J gave up 0 bases; unmatched junction bases: 3. Germline lookup yields CDR1 SNHLY and CDR2 FYNNEI. CDR3 sequence (DNA): TGTGCCAGCAGTGATCCGGGGGGAAGCACAGATACGCAGTATTTT. This encodes CASSDPGGSTDTQYF.

This sequence joins TRBV5-8 and TRBJ1-1; D may be TRBD1 (5 bases). This CDR3 spans 14 amino acids. Germline assignment: CDR1 SGHTS and CDR2 YDEGEE. Trimming stripped 3 bases from V and 0 bases from J, with 9 bases between. For the CDR3, the DNA is TGTGCCAGCAGCTCCCTGACAGTGAACACTGAAGCTTTCTTT. As protein: CASSSLTVNTEAFF.

This clone has only one observation. The chain joins TRBV5-1 to TRBJ2-2; D tentatively fits TRBD1 or TRBD2 (5 bases each). CDR1 is SGHRS, CDR2 YFSETQ, per germline. The CDR3 covers 15 residues. Trimming took 6 bases from V and 0 from J, leaving 12 bases between them. The CDR3 region has the DNA TGCGCCAGCACGATCCAGGGAGCGAACACCGGGGAGCTGTTTTTT. Translating it yields CASTIQGANTGELFF.

The gene calls are TRBV4-1 and TRBJ2-5, with 7 bases lining up with TRBD2. CDR1 and CDR2 (germline): MGHRA, YSYEKL. The trim removed 0 bases at V and 5 bases at J, leaving 9 bases unmatched. This CDR3 comprises 16 residues. The CDR3 loop is CASSQEGGNLRETQYF. CDR3 DNA: TGCGCCAGCAGCCAAGAGGGAGGGAACCTAAGGGAGACCCAGTACTTC.

This chain joins TRBV6-5 and TRBJ1-3; 7 bases align to TRBD1. After removal of 4 bases from V and 2 bases from J, the junction contained 8 bases not matched to a gene. The germline V gene encodes CDR1 MNHEY and CDR2 SVGAGI. There are 16 residues in the CDR3. CDR3: CASSSSTGVTGNTIYF. The CDR3 DNA reads as TGTGCCAGCAGTTCCTCAACAGGGGTAACTGGAAACACCATATATTTT.

This chain links TRBV13 with TRBJ2-1; no firm D call. Germline loops: CDR1 PRHDT, CDR2 FYEKMQ (reference sequence). This CDR3 region has 15 residues. Trimming left V 4 bases short and J 3 bases short, with 13 bases between. The CDR3 coding sequence is TGTGCCAGCAGCTCGACCGGCGACTTCTACAATGAGCAGTTCTTC. This translates into CASSSTGDFYNEQFF.

The chain recombines TRBV7-4 with TRBJ2-1; 8 nucleotides align to TRBD2. The germline V gene encodes CDR1 SGHVT and CDR2 SQSDAQ. Trimming at V came to 1 base and at J to 3 bases, leaving 14 bases not matched to a gene. CDR3 length: 19 amino acids. DNA for the CDR3: TGTGCCAGCAGCTTAGAGTTAGCGGGATCCACCTTGAACTACAATGAGCAGTTCTTC. This gives the protein CASSLELAGSTLNYNEQFF.

The genes are TRBV10-3 and TRBJ1-2; no clear D gene. V was trimmed by 0 bases and J by 0 bases, leaving 14 bases between them. Germline V lookup: CDR1 ENHRY, CDR2 SYGVKD. The CDR3 has 17 amino acids. DNA of the CDR3: TGTGCCATCAGTGAGTCGACTCGAAGTCTATCTAACTATGGCTACACCTTC. Amino acid sequence: CAISESTRSLSNYGYTF.

The chain carries TRBV2 and TRBJ1-4, with a weak D call TRBD1 (5 bases). The V gene lost 6 bases and the J gene lost 0 bases, with 17 bases spanning the gap. CDR1 is SNHLY, CDR2 FYNNEI, per germline. CDR3 size: 17 residues. CDR3 coding DNA: TGTGCCAGCAGGCGATCGGCGGGGCCTGCAACTAATGAAAAACTGTTTTTT. This codes for CASRRSAGPATNEKLFF.

This chain uses TRBV5-1 with TRBJ2-2; 9 bases fit TRBD2. CDR1 SGHRS and CDR2 YFSETQ come from the germline V gene. Trimming at V came to 0 bases and at J to 6 bases, leaving 12 bases not matched to a gene. CDR3 length: 18 amino acids. The CDR3 sequence is CASSLVWSGTSFSGELFF. The CDR3 DNA is TGCGCCAGCAGCTTGGTCTGGTCTGGGACTAGCTTTTCCGGGGAGCTGTTTTTT.

This chain joins TRBV30 and TRBJ2-2; D may be TRBD1 (7 bases). The CDR3 is 15 residues long. V gave up 0 bases and J gave up 5 bases, with 13 bases separating them. The germline V gene has CDR1 GTSNPN and CDR2 SVGIG (reference sequence). CDR3 residues: CAWSVLRGETGELFF. The CDR3 coding sequence is TGTGCCTGGAGTGTCCTCAGGGGGGAAACCGGGGAGCTGTTTTTT.

J is TRBJ2-3 and V is TRBV5-6; the D gene could be TRBD1 or TRBD2 (6 bases each). The CDR3 is made up of 17 amino acids. V lost 2 bases and J 0 bases, leaving 16 bases between the germline ends. Germline V gives CDR1 SGHDT, CDR2 YYEEEE. As DNA, the CDR3 is TGTGCCAGCAGCTTCACACTAGCAGGGGCTAGCACAGATACGCAGTATTTT. Translation: CASSFTLAGASTDTQYF.

J is TRBJ2-1 and V is TRBV7-2; possibly TRBD2 for D (6 bases). The germline V gene has CDR1 SGHTA and CDR2 FQGNSA. Trimming took off 5 bases at V and 5 bases at J, with 16 bases between the two ends. There are 15 residues in the CDR3. The CDR3 DNA sequence: TGTGCCAGCAGCGCCCTGGCGGGAACCCACAATGAGCAGTTCTTC. Its translation is CASSALAGTHNEQFF.

The gene calls are TRBV5-6 and TRBJ1-2; D gene uncertain. Germline V gene lookup returns CDR1 SGHDT and CDR2 YYEEEE. The V end lost 4 bases, the J end lost 6 bases, and 16 bases lay between the germline ends. This CDR3 contains 14 residues. CDR3 DNA: TGTGCCAGCAGCCTTCTACCTTCAAGGGATGGCTACACCTTC. Residues: CASSLLPSRDGYTF.

This clone was recorded once. The rearrangement joins TRBV10-3 to TRBJ2-5; 7 bases agree with TRBD2. Germline CDR1 and CDR2: ENHRY and SYGVKD. The CDR3 contains 17 residues. Trimming removed 3 bases from V and 5 bases from J; junction bases left unmatched: 15. The CDR3 reads CAISDGPGRELWETQYF. CDR3 DNA sequence: TGTGCCATCAGTGATGGGCCGGGGCGGGAGCTATGGGAGACCCAGTACTTC.

This chain links TRBV19 with TRBJ2-1; the match to TRBD1 covers 9 bases. V was pared by 0 bases and J by 5 bases, with 5 bases of the junction left unmatched. Germline V gene sequence: CDR1 LNHDA, CDR2 SQIVND (reference sequence). This CDR3 spans 16 amino acids. The DNA for the CDR3 is TGTGCCAGTAGTATAGATAGGACAGGGGTTCACAATGAGCAGTTCTTC. Translating gives CASSIDRTGVHNEQFF.

The V gene is TRBV11-2, the J gene TRBJ1-6; D is possibly TRBD1 (5 bases). V was cut by 5 bases and J by 6 bases, with 17 bases left in between. This CDR3 contains 16 residues. Germline V gene data show CDR1 as SGHAT and CDR2 as FQNNGV. The CDR3 loop is CASSRLGTYGNSPLHF. Written as DNA, the CDR3 is TGTGCCAGCAGCCGGCTGGGGACTTACGGTAATTCACCCCTCCACTTT.

This rearrangement joins TRBV6-1 to TRBJ1-3; 11 bases map to TRBD1. Trimming cost V 2 bases and J 0 bases; bases outside gene matches: 12. Germline CDR1 MNHNS, CDR2 SASEGT. CDR3 size: 20 residues. The CDR3 nucleotides are TGTGCCAGCAGTGAATGGGGAGTGGGGACAGGGGGTACCTCTGGAAACACCATATATTTT. As protein: CASSEWGVGTGGTSGNTIYF.

The count of this clone is one. The chain recombines TRBV5-1 with TRBJ2-7; 7 nucleotides align to TRBD1. CDR1 and CDR2 from the germline V gene are SGHRS and YFSETQ. V trimming: 2 bases; J trimming: 3 bases; junction bases outside the gene matches: 5. There are 14 residues in the CDR3. CDR3 bases: TGCGCCAGCAGCTTCGAGACAGGGTTCTACGAGCAGTACTTC. It encodes CASSFETGFYEQYF.

The CDR3 is CASSPARDRGSGNTIYF. The CDR3 DNA sequence: TGTGCCAGCAGCCCCGCCCGGGACAGGGGCTCTGGAAACACCATATATTTT. The chain employs TRBV7-9 and TRBJ1-3; 10 nucleotides align to TRBD1. The CDR3 has 17 amino acids. V dropped 5 bases and J dropped 0; count of bases not matched to a gene: 7. The germline V gene has CDR1 SEHNR and CDR2 FQNEAQ (reference sequence).

V is TRBV5-1 and J is TRBJ1-4, with TRBD1 as a possible D gene (5 bases). This CDR3 has 15 amino acids. The germline V gene encodes CDR1 SGHRS and CDR2 YFSETQ. Trimming took off 5 bases at V and 0 bases at J, with 11 bases between the two ends. The CDR3 protein is CASRQGRSTNEKLFF. CDR3 nucleotides: TGCGCCAGCAGGCAGGGACGGTCAACTAATGAAAAACTGTTTTTT.

This chain links TRBV28 with TRBJ2-7; TRBD1 might be the D (6 bases). The CDR3 loop spans 14 amino acids. Germline values: CDR1 MDHEN, CDR2 SYDVKM. Trimming removed 3 bases at V and 2 bases at J, with 11 bases between. CDR3 nucleotide sequence: TGTGCCAGCAGTTTGCGCCGGGACACCTACGAGCAGTACTTC. It encodes CASSLRRDTYEQYF.

For this clone: At the DNA level, this CDR3 is encoded by other sequences in the same sample as well. The chain joins TRBV2 to TRBJ2-3, with D unresolved. The CDR3 is 12 residues long. CDR1 SNHLY and CDR2 FYNNEI come from the germline V gene. Trimming left V 5 bases short and J 0 bases short, with 3 bases between. CDR3 region: CASSYSTDTQYF. Here the CDR3 DNA reads TGTGCCAGCAGTTACAGCACAGATACGCAGTATTTT.